This T cell receptor (beta chain) was profiled in a study of cytomegalovirus exposure and HLA in healthy donors. Broader study findings: With later analysis, a missense DCLRE1C variant became linked to TCR beta V- and J-gene trimming. Using the classifier, cytomegalovirus status was reportedly diagnosed with high specificity and sensitivity.

The CDR3 is 15 residues long. CDR1 is SGHTS, CDR2 YDEGEE, per germline. V lost 1 base and J lost 2, with 12 bases in between. A remark on this clone: Its antigen is unknown.

Primers for the PCR totalled 60 Vbeta and 13 Jbeta. Here immunoSEQ multiplex PCR was the method, and the copy in TCRdb shows in-frame clones only, minus some. This sample's clone table lists about 64,000 clones. Donors in the study were healthy people who gave bone marrow. V usage is TRBV5-8 and J usage is TRBJ1-1, with D uncertain. The receptor comes from a woman aged 18-30 years in good health and CMV-seronegative. The sample was PBMCs. CDR3 in amino acids: CASSLLQAVNTEAFF. The CDR3 DNA sequence: TGTGCCAGCAGCTTGTTGCAGGCCGTCAACACTGAAGCTTTCTTT. The whole variable domain, remainder taken from reference TRBV5-8 and TRBJ1-1, is EAGVTQSPTHLIKTRGQQATLRCSPISGHTSVYWYQQALGLGLQFLLWYDEGEERNRGNFPPRFSGRQFPNYSSELNVNALELEDSALYLCASSLLQAVNTEAFFGQGTRLTVV.